These T cell receptor beta chains were read from a single sample in a study of blood T cell repertoires in COVID-19. Sequenced by immunoSEQ multiplex PCR; TCRdb stores in-frame clones only, minus some. The data hold about 130,000 clones, with 78% observed a single time. The sequenced material came from peripheral blood. The receptors were gathered from a man in his sixties who had recovered from COVID-19. CDR3s include the opening cysteine and the closing phenylalanine or tryptophan. The order of the fields is V gene, CDR3 length, CDR3 protein.

V gene: TRBV7-6
CDR3 length: 17
CDR3 protein: CASSLAVGGEGHNEQFF

V gene: TRBV3-1/TRBV3-2
CDR3 length: 15
CDR3 protein: CASSQAQGGSYEQYF

V gene: TRBV30
CDR3 length: 15
CDR3 protein: CAWKGQGAILSEQYF

V gene: TRBV10-3
CDR3 length: 14
CDR3 protein: CAISDPSGGYEQYF

V gene: TRBV4-1
CDR3 length: 14
CDR3 protein: CASSQIRDSYEQYF

V gene: TRBV10-3
CDR3 length: 14
CDR3 protein: CAIRPGQGAAGYTF

V gene: TRBV28
CDR3 length: 14
CDR3 protein: CASSFRGVSYEQYF

V gene: TRBV27
CDR3 length: 14
CDR3 protein: CASRSGGRRETQYF

V gene: TRBV7-2
CDR3 length: 14
CDR3 protein: CASRGGNSGNTIYF

V gene: TRBV5-6
CDR3 length: 15
CDR3 protein: CASKLGGQVGDEQFF

V gene: TRBV9
CDR3 length: 14
CDR3 protein: CASSRTGGGEKLFF

V gene: TRBV11-2
CDR3 length: 13
CDR3 protein: CASTGQEVNEQFF

V gene: TRBV28
CDR3 length: 16
CDR3 protein: CASSLQGEVTNEKLFF

V gene: TRBV5-6
CDR3 length: 17
CDR3 protein: CASSLYKTGGPTGELFF

V gene: TRBV9
CDR3 length: 18
CDR3 protein: CASSGAIGVASGANVLTF

V gene: TRBV19
CDR3 length: 13
CDR3 protein: CASSILGSYGYTF

V gene: TRBV9
CDR3 length: 15
CDR3 protein: CASTRGGGAADTQYF

V gene: TRBV10-3
CDR3 length: 12
CDR3 protein: CAISGAVYEQYF

V gene: TRBV6-5
CDR3 length: 15
CDR3 protein: CASSTRLAATYEQYF

V gene: TRBV4-3
CDR3 length: 16
CDR3 protein: CASSQERSRGSEKLFF

V gene: TRBV7-2
CDR3 length: 13
CDR3 protein: CASGPLNPDTQYF

V gene: TRBV28
CDR3 length: 15
CDR3 protein: CASSPGQGTGETQYF

V gene: TRBV3-1/TRBV3-2
CDR3 length: 18
CDR3 protein: CASSQLHSGGSSYNEQFF

V gene: TRBV7-9
CDR3 length: 14
CDR3 protein: CASSFEGVGTEAFF

V gene: TRBV2
CDR3 length: 13
CDR3 protein: CASKDMENSPLHF

V gene: TRBV19
CDR3 length: 15
CDR3 protein: CASSSLGGTTYEQYF

V gene: TRBV28
CDR3 length: 12
CDR3 protein: CASSLRTYGYTF

V gene: TRBV29-1
CDR3 length: 12
CDR3 protein: CSVVSAATEAFF

V gene: TRBV28
CDR3 length: 15
CDR3 protein: CASSFMGGSGNTIYF

V gene: TRBV7-8
CDR3 length: 14
CDR3 protein: CASSSDRAYEPQHF

V gene: TRBV2
CDR3 length: 14
CDR3 protein: CASSVSRTYNEQFF

V gene: TRBV6-2/TRBV6-3
CDR3 length: 14
CDR3 protein: CASSSVLNTGELFF

V gene: TRBV27
CDR3 length: 15
CDR3 protein: CASRPGTPNTGELFF

V gene: TRBV7-2
CDR3 length: 15
CDR3 protein: CASSLQGAVPDTQYF

V gene: TRBV6-4
CDR3 length: 13
CDR3 protein: CASSEEGSYGYTF

V gene: TRBV5-5
CDR3 length: 14
CDR3 protein: CASSLVGAKTEAFF

V gene: TRBV27
CDR3 length: 13
CDR3 protein: CASSLGSRYGYTF

V gene: TRBV5-6
CDR3 length: 15
CDR3 protein: CASSLAGGRISPLHF

V gene: TRBV5-8
CDR3 length: 14
CDR3 protein: CASSLEAGAYEQYF

V gene: TRBV3-1/TRBV3-2
CDR3 length: 14
CDR3 protein: CASSQRRGGETQYF

V gene: TRBV6-5
CDR3 length: 15
CDR3 protein: CASSLERGPSYEQYF